This T cell receptor (beta chain) comes out of a study of blood T cell repertoires in COVID-19. Study-level information: Spain, Italy and the United States supplied samples that represented acute and convalescent COVID-19.

The germline V gene encodes CDR1 MNHEY and CDR2 SVGAGI. Trimming cost V 8 bases and J 9 bases; bases outside gene matches: 11. The CDR3 sequence is 15 residues long. In the authors' workflow: Amplification of reference gene primers was used by the study to estimate nucleated cell counts. The protocol was immunoSEQ multiplex PCR, while the TCRdb copy is restricted to in-frame clones and leaves out a portion. V and J calls and clone size are as listed in that table; D and trimming were resolved from the DNA. The profile shows about 240,000 clones, about 82% of them singletons. Material for sequencing was peripheral blood. The clonotype comes from a woman in her sixties with active or convalescent COVID-19. The chain combines TRBV6-5 with TRBJ2-1, with TRBD2 matching 12 bases. Written as DNA, the CDR3 is TGTGCCAGCCTCTCGGGACTAGCGGGCGGGCTTGAGCAGTTCTTC. As protein: CASLSGLAGGLEQFF.